At least ten counts were recorded for the clone carrying this TCR beta chain. Its antigen is not known. Each CDR3 protein gets one entry after TCRdb re-called the 5' RACE reads with MiXCR. The repertoire holds 85,000 to 90,000 distinct CDR3 sequences, with under 4.5% as singletons. V was shortened by 0 bases and J by 5 bases, with 15 bases between the two germline ends. The CDR3 runs 15 residues. Germline CDR1 reads DFQATT; CDR2 reads SNEGSKA (reference sequence). These data come from a study of neurological immune-mediated disorders. Study-level results: One related-CDR3 cluster, found by phylogenetic grouping, held repertoires of 18 of 34 multiple sclerosis patients and is a possible signature.

The receptor was derived from a woman in her fifties or sixties with multiple sclerosis. Sequenced material: PBMCs. This chain joins TRBV20-1 and TRBJ2-3, with a tentative D call TRBD1 (6 bases). This CDR3 is CSARDRRQGLDTQYF. Written as DNA, the CDR3 is TGCAGTGCTAGAGATCGGAGGCAGGGGCTAGATACGCAGTATTTT.